This TCR beta chain was retrieved from a study of blood T cells in healthy people across ages. This clonotype was picked up a small number of times. At one of its ends the junction is not consistent with the germline gene, which may arise from a read error. A second roughly 7 to 12 cycle PCR used barcoded and J-beta primers. A tag from a template-switch adaptor with 12 random nucleotides marked each cDNA molecule. TCRdb independently ran MiXCR on the 5' RACE reads; one entry per CDR3 protein. The sample lists roughly 1.5 million distinct CDR3 sequences; roughly 43% were seen once. CDR3 length: 14 residues. Per germline, CDR1 SEHNR and CDR2 FQNEAQ (reference sequence).

Source material: blood. The chain carries TRBV7-9 and TRBJ2-1; D ambiguous. This sequence originates from a woman between 18 and 29 years old in good health. CDR3 residues: CASNLHLIRDEQFF. Here the CDR3 DNA reads TGTGCCAGCAACTTACACCTGATCCGAGATGAGCAGTTCTTC.